The T cell receptor (beta chain) under discussion was sequenced for a study of cytomegalovirus exposure and HLA in healthy donors. Study-level information: The approximately 110 validation repertoires, a later analysis reported, used the same platform as the 550 to 700 repertoires from the first cohort.

A roughly 120-subject validation cohort, separate from the approximately 720-subject first cohort, supplied the donors. Study observations and caveats: Among TCR beta chains, those listed as cytomegalovirus-associated numbered fewer than 200. Across donors, most TCRs were seen rarely, yet some public ones were widespread.

As concerns this clone: Its antigen is not identified.

Method: immunoSEQ multiplex PCR; TCRdb's copy keeps in-frame clones and lacks some. This table holds 150,000 to 200,000 clones, 80% to 85% found once. Germline CDR1 MGHRA, CDR2 YSYEKL. V was shortened by 2 bases and J by 5 bases, with 17 bases between the two germline ends. This CDR3 comprises 16 residues. Sequenced input: PBMCs. This chain links TRBV4-1 with TRBJ2-3, with a weak D call TRBD2 (7 bases). The sequence was obtained from a man aged 25 to 40 in good health and CMV-seropositive. The CDR3 here is CASSQIGGAVIDTQYF. CDR3 nucleotide sequence: TGCGCCAGCAGCCAAATTGGGGGGGCGGTTATAGATACGCAGTATTTT.